The text below deals with one T cell receptor beta chain. Its antigen is not identified. The data are from a study of radiotherapy plus CTLA-4 blockade in lung cancer. Study-level background: Roughly a sixth of enrolled patients responded objectively, and 25% to 40% had disease control. Findings and limits, study-wide: TCR clones from tumors expanded in blood after radiotherapy plus ipilimumab.

Here immunoSEQ multiplex PCR was the method, and the copy in TCRdb shows in-frame clones only, minus some. The sample includes 70,000 to 90,000 clones, around 84% seen only once; the top ten take 0.85% to 0.95%. With ipilimumab providing CTLA-4 blockade, focal radiation was administered to patients who had chemo-refractory metastatic non-small-cell lung cancer. The CDR3 is 13 residues long. Germline V lookup: CDR1 WNHNN, CDR2 SYGVQD (reference sequence). V shed 4 bases, J shed 3 bases, and the junction held 0 bases outside the gene matches. The rearrangement links TRBV10-1 to TRBJ2-5; 9 bases are shared with TRBD1. The TCR originated in a human donor with non-small cell lung cancer who had stable disease on radiotherapy plus ipilimumab. The source was peripheral blood, collected from a patient treated with radiotherapy plus ipilimumab. The CDR3 reads CASSGDREETQYF. CDR3 bases: TGCGCCAGCAGTGGGGACAGGGAAGAGACCCAGTACTTC.